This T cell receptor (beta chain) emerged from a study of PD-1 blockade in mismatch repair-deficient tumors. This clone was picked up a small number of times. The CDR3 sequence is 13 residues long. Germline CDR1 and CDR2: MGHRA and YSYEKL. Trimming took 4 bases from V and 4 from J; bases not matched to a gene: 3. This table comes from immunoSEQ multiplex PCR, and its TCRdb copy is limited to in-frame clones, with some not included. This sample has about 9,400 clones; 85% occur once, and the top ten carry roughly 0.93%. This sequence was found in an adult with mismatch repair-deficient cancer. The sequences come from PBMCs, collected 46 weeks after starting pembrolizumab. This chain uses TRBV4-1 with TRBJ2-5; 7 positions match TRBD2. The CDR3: CASSLVAGETQYF. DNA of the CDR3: TGCGCCAGCAGCCTCGTAGCGGGAGAGACCCAGTACTTC.